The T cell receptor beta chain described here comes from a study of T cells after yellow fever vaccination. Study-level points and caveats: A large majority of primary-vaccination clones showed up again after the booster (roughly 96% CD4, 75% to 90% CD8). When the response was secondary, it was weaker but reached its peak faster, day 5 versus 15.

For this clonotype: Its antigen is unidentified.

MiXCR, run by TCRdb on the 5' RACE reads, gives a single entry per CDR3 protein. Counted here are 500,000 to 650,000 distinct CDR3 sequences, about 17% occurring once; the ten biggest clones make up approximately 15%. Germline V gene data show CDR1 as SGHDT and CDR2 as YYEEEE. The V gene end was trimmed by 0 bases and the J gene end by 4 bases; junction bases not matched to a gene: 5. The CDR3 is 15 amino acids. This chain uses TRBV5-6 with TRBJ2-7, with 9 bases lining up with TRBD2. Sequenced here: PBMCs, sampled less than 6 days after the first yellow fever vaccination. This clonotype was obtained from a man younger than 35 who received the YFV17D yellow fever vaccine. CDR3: CASSLGLAGMYEQYV. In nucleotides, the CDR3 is TGTGCCAGCAGCTTGGGTCTAGCGGGGATGTACGAGCAGTACGTC.